This T cell receptor beta chain came from a study of shared clonotypes between healthy human individuals. Whole-study results and caveats: In this cohort, only blood was sampled, and tissue repertoires likely differ.

Worth noting for this clone: Its specificity is unknown. The sample contains more than one DNA sequence encoding this CDR3.

V gave up 4 bases and J gave up 6 bases; unmatched junction bases: 5. The CDR3 length is 15 residues. Germline V gives CDR1 MDHEN, CDR2 SYDVKM. Data came from immunoSEQ multiplex PCR; TCRdb stores just in-frame clones and leaves some out. This table holds about 190,000 clones, approximately 70% found once. Sample: memory CD4+ T cells sorted from blood. Subset given: CD45RA-negative fraction. This clonotype was sampled from a man younger than 45 in good health. The chain carries TRBV28 and TRBJ2-1; 11 bases map to TRBD2. The CDR3 sequence is CASSSLAGGLNEQFF. CDR3 nucleotide sequence: TGTGCCAGCAGTTCTCTAGCGGGAGGCCTCAATGAGCAGTTCTTC.